This T cell receptor (beta chain) was retrieved from a study of blood T cell repertoires in COVID-19. Germline-derived CDR1 and CDR2 are LNHDA and SQIVND (reference sequence). The CDR3 is made up of 15 amino acids. Trimming took 2 bases from V and 2 from J, leaving 12 bases between them. Per the study methods: It was from reference gene primer amplification that nucleated cell counts were estimated. Sequencing was performed with immunoSEQ multiplex PCR; in TCRdb, only in-frame clones are kept and a portion is missing. That table supplies the V and J calls and clone size; D and trimming were determined from the DNA. There are roughly 97,000 clones in the sample; roughly 90% occur only once, and about 6.3% lies in the top ten.

This sequence originates from a human donor in a cohort sampled during active COVID-19. This chain uses TRBV19 with TRBJ2-5, with a tentative D call TRBD1 (6 bases). The sample comprised peripheral blood. CDR3 sequence (DNA): TGTGCCAGTAGTATAAAAGGGACAAATCAAGAGACCCAGTACTTC. Its protein product is CASSIKGTNQETQYF.